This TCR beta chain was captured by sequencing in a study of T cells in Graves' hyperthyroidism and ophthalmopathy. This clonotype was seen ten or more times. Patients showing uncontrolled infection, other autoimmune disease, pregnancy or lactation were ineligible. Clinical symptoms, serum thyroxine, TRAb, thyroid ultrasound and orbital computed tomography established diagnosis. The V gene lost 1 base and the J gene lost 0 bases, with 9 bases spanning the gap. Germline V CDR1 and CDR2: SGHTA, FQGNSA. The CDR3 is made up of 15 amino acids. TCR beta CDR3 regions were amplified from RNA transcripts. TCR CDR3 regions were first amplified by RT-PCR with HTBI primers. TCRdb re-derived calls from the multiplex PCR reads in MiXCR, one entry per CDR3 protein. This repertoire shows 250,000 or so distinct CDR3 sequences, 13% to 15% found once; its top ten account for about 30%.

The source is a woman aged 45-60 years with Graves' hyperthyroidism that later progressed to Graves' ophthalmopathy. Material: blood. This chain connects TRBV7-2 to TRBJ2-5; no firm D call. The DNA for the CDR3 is TGTGCCAGCAGCTTAGGGGCTACATACCAAGAGACCCAGTACTTC. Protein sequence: CASSLGATYQETQYF.